Below, one T cell receptor beta chain is given with its context. The data stem from a study of T cell changes during pregnancy in multiple sclerosis. CDR1 is SGHTA and CDR2 is FQGTGA in the germline V gene. The trim removed 1 base at V and 8 bases at J, leaving 25 bases unmatched. The CDR3 consists of 21 residues. Sequenced by immunoSEQ multiplex PCR; TCRdb stores in-frame clones only, minus some. The sample has about 64,000 clones, 95% to 97% seen once. The input for sequencing was CD8+ T cells from peripheral blood mononuclear cells, taken after pregnancy. V gene TRBV7-3 combines with J gene TRBJ2-3; 9 bases map to TRBD2. This sequence was found in a female donor with multiple sclerosis, enrolled in a pregnancy study. The CDR3 sequence is CASSLNTGGTSGPVGGGTQYF. The CDR3 DNA reads TGTGCCAGCAGCTTAAATACGGGAGGCACTAGCGGGCCTGTGGGTGGAGGTACGCAGTATTTT.